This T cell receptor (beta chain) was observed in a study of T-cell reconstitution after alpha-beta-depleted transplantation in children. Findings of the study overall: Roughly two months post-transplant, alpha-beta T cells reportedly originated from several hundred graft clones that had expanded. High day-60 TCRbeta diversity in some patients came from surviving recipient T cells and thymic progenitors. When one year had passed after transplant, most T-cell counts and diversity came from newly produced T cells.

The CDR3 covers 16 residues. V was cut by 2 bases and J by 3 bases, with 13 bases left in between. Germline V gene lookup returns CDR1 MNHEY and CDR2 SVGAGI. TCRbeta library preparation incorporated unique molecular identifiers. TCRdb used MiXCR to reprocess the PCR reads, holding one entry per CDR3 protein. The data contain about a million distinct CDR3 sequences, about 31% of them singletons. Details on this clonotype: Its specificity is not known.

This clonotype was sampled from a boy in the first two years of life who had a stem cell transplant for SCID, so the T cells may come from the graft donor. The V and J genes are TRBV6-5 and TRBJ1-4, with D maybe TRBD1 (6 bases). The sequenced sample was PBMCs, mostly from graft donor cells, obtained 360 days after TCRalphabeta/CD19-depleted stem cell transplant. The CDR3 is CASSYGRWGPNEKLFF. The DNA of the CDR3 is TGTGCCAGCAGTTACGGACGATGGGGGCCTAATGAAAAACTGTTTTTT.